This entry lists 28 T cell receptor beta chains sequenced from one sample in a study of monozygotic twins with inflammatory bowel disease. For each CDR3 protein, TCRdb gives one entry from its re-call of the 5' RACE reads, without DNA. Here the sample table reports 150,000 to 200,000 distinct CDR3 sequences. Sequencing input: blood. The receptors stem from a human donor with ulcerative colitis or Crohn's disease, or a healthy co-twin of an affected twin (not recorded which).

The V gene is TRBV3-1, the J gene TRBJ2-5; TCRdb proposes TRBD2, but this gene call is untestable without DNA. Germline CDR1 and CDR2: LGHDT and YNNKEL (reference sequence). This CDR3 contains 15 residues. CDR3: CASSQVGGSGETQYF.

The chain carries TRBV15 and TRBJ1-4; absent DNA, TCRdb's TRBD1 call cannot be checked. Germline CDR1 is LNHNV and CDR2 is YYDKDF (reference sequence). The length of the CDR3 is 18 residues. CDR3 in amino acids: CATCPVGGQAATNEKLFF.

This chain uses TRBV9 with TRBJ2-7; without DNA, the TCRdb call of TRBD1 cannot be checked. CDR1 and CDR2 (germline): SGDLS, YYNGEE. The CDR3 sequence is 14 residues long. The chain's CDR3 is CASSSRTEGDEQYF.

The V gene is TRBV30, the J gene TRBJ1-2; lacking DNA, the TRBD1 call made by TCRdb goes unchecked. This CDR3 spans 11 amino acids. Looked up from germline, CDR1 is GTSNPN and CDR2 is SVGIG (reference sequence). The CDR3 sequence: CAWSPLDGYTF. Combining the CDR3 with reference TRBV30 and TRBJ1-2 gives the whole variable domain SQTIHQWPATLVQPVGSPLSLECTVEGTSNPNLYWYRQAAGRGLQLLFYSVGIGQISSEVPQNLSASRPQDRQFILSSKKLLLSDSGFYLCAWSPLDGYTFGSGTRLTVV.

This CDR3 reads CASSLLRSQETQYF. This chain uses TRBV5-4 with TRBJ2-5. In germline, CDR1 is SGHNT, CDR2 YYREEE (reference sequence). The CDR3 length is 14 residues.

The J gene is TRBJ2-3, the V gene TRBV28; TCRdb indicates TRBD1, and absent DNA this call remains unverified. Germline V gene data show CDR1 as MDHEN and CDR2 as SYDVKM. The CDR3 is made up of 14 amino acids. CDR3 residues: CASSFNRGPDTQYF.

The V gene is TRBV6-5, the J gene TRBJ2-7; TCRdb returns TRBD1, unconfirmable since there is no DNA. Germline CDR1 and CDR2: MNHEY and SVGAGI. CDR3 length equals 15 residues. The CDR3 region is CASSSRQGSSYEQYF.

CDR3: CASSLPGQGSYEQYF. The chain links TRBV28 to TRBJ2-7; TCRdb's D call of TRBD1 is untestable without DNA. CDR1 MDHEN and CDR2 SYDVKM come from the germline V gene. There are 15 residues in the CDR3.

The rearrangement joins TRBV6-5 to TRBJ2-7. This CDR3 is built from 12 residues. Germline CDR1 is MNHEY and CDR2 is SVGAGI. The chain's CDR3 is CASRQGSYEQYF.

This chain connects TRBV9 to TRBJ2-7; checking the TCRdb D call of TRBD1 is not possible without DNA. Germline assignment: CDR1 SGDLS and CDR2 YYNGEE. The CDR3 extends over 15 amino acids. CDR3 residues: CASSVDPGTTYEQYF.

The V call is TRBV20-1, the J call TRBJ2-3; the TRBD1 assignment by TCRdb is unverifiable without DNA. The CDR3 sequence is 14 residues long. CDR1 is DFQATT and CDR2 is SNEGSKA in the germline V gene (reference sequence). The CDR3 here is CSARDPGAVDTQYF.

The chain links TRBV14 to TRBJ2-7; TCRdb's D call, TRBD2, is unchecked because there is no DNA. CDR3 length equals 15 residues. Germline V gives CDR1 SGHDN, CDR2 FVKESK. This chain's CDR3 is CASSLFSGSTYEQYF.

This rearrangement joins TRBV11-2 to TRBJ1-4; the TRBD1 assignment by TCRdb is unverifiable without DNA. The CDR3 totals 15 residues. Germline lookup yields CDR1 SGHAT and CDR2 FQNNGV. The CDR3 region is CASSFFVGQGGKLFF.

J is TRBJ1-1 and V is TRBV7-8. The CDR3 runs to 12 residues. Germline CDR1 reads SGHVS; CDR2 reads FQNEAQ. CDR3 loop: CASSLILQKAFF. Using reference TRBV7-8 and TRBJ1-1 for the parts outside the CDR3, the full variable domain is GAGVSQSPRYKVAKRGQDVALRCDPISGHVSLFWYQQALGQGPEFLTYFQNEAQLDKSGLPSDRFFAERPEGSVSTLKIQRTQQEDSAVYLCASSLILQKAFFGQGTRLTVV.

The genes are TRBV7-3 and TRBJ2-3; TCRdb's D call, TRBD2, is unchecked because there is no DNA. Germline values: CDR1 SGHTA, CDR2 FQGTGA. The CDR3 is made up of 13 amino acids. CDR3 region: CASSRTVTDTQYF.

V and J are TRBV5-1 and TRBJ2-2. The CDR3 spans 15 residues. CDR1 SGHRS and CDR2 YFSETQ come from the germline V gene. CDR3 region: CASSLSLANTGELFF.

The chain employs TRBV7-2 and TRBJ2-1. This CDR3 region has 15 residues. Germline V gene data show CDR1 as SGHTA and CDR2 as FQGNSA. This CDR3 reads CASSFAASSYNEQFF.

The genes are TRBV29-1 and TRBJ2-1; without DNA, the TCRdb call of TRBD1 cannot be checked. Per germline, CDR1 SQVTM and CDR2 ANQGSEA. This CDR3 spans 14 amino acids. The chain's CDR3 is CSVFPVTSYNEQFF.

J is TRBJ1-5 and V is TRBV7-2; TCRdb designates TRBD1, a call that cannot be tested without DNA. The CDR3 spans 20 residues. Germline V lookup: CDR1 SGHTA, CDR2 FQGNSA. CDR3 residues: CASSDFPQYPGGLGNQPQHF. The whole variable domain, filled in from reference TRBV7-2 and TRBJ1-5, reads GAGVSQSPSNKVTEKGKDVELRCDPISGHTALYWYRQSLGQGLEFLIYFQGNSAPDKSGLPSDRFSAERTGGSVSTLTIQRTQQEDSAVYLCASSDFPQYPGGLGNQPQHFGDGTRLSIL.

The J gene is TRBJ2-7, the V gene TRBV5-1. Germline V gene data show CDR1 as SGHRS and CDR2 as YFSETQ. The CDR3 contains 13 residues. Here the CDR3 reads CASSFILEYEQYF.

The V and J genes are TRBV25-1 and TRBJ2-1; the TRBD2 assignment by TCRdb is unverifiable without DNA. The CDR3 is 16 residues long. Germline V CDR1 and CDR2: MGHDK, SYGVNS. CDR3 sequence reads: CASSDLWLAGEKKQFF.

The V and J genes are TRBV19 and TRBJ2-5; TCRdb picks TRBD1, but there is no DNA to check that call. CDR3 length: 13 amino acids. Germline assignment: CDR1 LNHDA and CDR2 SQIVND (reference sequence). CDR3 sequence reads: CASSTRGEETQYF.

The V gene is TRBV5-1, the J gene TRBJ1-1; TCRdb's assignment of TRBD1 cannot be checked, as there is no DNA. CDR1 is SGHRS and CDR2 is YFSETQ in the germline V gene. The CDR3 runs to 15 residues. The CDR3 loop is CATSPDPLGNTEAFF.

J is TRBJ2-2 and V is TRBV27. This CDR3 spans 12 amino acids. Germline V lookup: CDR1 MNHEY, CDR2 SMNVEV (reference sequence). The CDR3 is CASSFTTGELFF.

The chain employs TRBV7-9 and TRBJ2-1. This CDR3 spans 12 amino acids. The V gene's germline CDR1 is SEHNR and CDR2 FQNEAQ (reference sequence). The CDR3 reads CASSLGWSEQFF.

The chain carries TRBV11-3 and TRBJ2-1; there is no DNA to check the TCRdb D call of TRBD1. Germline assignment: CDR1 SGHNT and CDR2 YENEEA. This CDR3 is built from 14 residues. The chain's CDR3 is CASSLGGSGHEQFF.

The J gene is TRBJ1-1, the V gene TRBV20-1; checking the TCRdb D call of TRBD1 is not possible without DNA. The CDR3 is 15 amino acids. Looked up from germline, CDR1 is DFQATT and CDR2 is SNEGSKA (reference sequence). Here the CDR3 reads CSARTPGGADTEAFF.

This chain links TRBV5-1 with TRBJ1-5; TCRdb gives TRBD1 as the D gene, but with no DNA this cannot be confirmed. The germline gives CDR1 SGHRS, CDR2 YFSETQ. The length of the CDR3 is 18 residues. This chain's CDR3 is CASSLGARTGGSNQPQHF.